One and the same sample provided the 17 T cell receptor beta chains below, sequenced in a study of T-cell reconstitution after alpha-beta-depleted transplantation in children. Using unique molecular identifiers, the investigators prepared the TCRbeta library. MiXCR, applied by TCRdb to the PCR reads, yields one record per CDR3 protein. The repertoire holds 200,000 to 300,000 distinct CDR3 sequences, with around 13% as singletons. The source material was PBMCs from the stem cell graft donor, sampled from the stem cell graft. The receptors derive from a human donor who donated a stem cell graft to a child with acute lymphoblastic leukemia.

The chain combines TRBV20-1 with TRBJ1-4, with 8 positions matching TRBD1. With 7 bases clipped from V and 7 bases from J, the junction kept 11 bases outside the gene matches. The germline V gene has CDR1 DFQATT and CDR2 SNEGSKA (reference sequence). The CDR3 is 14 amino acids. The DNA of the CDR3 is TGCAGTGTCTCCCGTGGACAGGGCCGTGAAAAACTGTTTTTT. It yields the protein CSVSRGQGREKLFF.

A remark on this clonotype: A much larger clone lies one base from this, so it may be a read error. The rearrangement uses TRBV27 and TRBJ2-3; 7 bases agree with TRBD1. CDR1 and CDR2 (germline): MNHEY, SMNVEV (reference sequence). The CDR3 totals 17 residues. Trimming removed 6 bases from V and 10 bases from J; junction bases left unmatched: 22. CDR3 in DNA: TGTGCCAGCAGCCCCTTGTTCCAGGACAGGATAAATAGTGCGCAGTATTTT. Protein: CASSPLFQDRINSAQYF.

A single count supports this clonotype. The rearrangement links TRBV30 to TRBJ1-2; TRBD1 aligns across 9 bases. V was pared by 2 bases and J by 7 bases, with 8 bases of the junction left unmatched. The CDR3 spans 14 residues. The germline V gene has CDR1 GTSNPN and CDR2 SVGIG (reference sequence). The chain's CDR3 is CAWSLFRDRAGYTF. The CDR3 DNA is TGTGCCTGGAGTCTATTCCGGGACAGGGCTGGCTACACCTTC.

This clonotype was detected many times. J is TRBJ2-6 and V is TRBV12-3 or TRBV12-4; D tentatively reads TRBD1 or TRBD2 (5 bases each). Trimming removed 7 bases from V and 1 base from J, with 11 bases in between. The CDR3 extends over 15 amino acids. The CDR3, as DNA: TGTGCCAGCACCACTGGGGGTTCTGGGGCCAACGTCCTGACTTTC. Residues: CASTTGGSGANVLTF.

This clonotype was recorded many times. V gene TRBV10-3 combines with J gene TRBJ2-7; D may be TRBD1 (5 bases). The CDR3 sequence is 13 residues long. CDR1 and CDR2 from the germline V gene are ENHRY and SYGVKD. V lost 6 bases and J lost 0, with 9 bases in between. CDR3 nucleotides: TGTGCCATCAGAGACAGTAGCTCCTACGAGCAGTACTTC. It encodes CAIRDSSSYEQYF.

As regards this clonotype: A much bigger clone sits one base away, suggesting this may be a read error. V usage is TRBV6-5 and J usage is TRBJ1-1; D is uncertain. CDR1 MNHEY and CDR2 SVGAGI come from the germline V gene. The CDR3 is 14 residues long. Here the CDR3 reads CASSYSRVFPDAFF. The DNA of the CDR3 is TGTGCCAGCAGTTACTCGAGAGTATTTCCTGACGCTTTCTTT.

Many counts were recorded for this clonotype. The gene calls are TRBV3-1 and TRBJ2-4; unclear D gene. With 1 base removed from V and 14 bases from J, the gap between germline ends came to 15 bases. The CDR3 totals 13 residues. CDR1 LGHDT and CDR2 YNNKEL come from the germline V gene (reference sequence). CDR3 amino acids: CASSQGPGQKKYF. In nucleotides, the CDR3 is TGTGCCAGCAGCCAAGGTCCTGGTCAGAAAAAGTACTTC. Combining the CDR3 with reference TRBV3-1 and TRBJ2-4 gives the whole variable domain DTAVSQTPKYLVTQMGNDKSIKCEQNLGHDTMYWYKQDSKKFLKIMFSYNNKELIINETVPNRFSPKSPDKAHLNLHINSLELGDSAVYFCASSQGPGQKKYFGAGTRLSVL.

This clonotype was seen at least ten times. The chain employs TRBV6-5 and TRBJ2-3; D possibly corresponds to TRBD1 (6 bases). This CDR3 comprises 16 residues. The germline gives CDR1 MNHEY, CDR2 SVGAGI. V lost 0 bases, J lost 2 bases, and 12 bases lay in between. The CDR3 spells CASSYSSRGHTDTQYF. In DNA, the CDR3 is TGTGCCAGCAGTTACTCTAGCCGGGGACACACAGATACGCAGTATTTT.

This clonotype was seen repeatedly, ten times or more. V usage is TRBV20-1 and J usage is TRBJ1-5, with D possibly matching TRBD1 (5 bases). Germline V CDR1 and CDR2: DFQATT, SNEGSKA (reference sequence). V gave up 0 bases and J gave up 5 bases, with 8 bases separating them. The CDR3 covers 13 residues. CDR3 sequence reads: CSAREGVHQPQHF. The CDR3 DNA reads TGCAGTGCTAGAGAAGGGGTGCATCAGCCCCAGCATTTT.

Ten or more counts support this clonotype. V and J are TRBV29-1 and TRBJ2-6; a weak D match, TRBD2 (6 bases). CDR1 is SQVTM and CDR2 is ANQGSEA in the germline V gene. CDR3 length equals 15 residues. With 6 bases removed from V and 1 base from J, the gap between germline ends came to 13 bases. Written as DNA, the CDR3 is TGCAGCGTATTAATGGGGGGTTCTGGGGCCAACGTCCTGACTTTC. This gives the protein CSVLMGGSGANVLTF.

J is TRBJ2-3 and V is TRBV4-2; 9 bases fit TRBD2. The CDR3 consists of 18 residues. The germline V gene encodes CDR1 LGHNA and CDR2 YNFKEQ. Trimming removed 2 bases from V and 0 bases from J; junction bases left unmatched: 9. In DNA form, the CDR3 reads TGTGCCAGCAGCCAACGGACTAGCGAACGTTTAAGCACAGATACGCAGTATTTT. As protein: CASSQRTSERLSTDTQYF.

This clonotype was counted ten times or more. The chain links TRBV5-1 to TRBJ2-3, with unresolved D. The CDR3 is made up of 14 amino acids. The V and J ends lost 2 bases and 1 base respectively, with 8 bases between them. Germline CDR1 SGHRS, CDR2 YFSETQ. The CDR3 here is CASSFSQGTDTQYF. The CDR3 nucleotides read TGCGCCAGCAGCTTTTCTCAGGGCACAGATACGCAGTATTTT.

This clonotype was observed many times. The gene calls are TRBV5-5 and TRBJ2-1; TRBD2 might be the D (5 bases). The germline gives CDR1 SGHKS, CDR2 YYEKEE (reference sequence). CDR3 length: 15 amino acids. Between the trimmed V and J ends, which lost 2 bases and 3 bases, there was a span of 12 bases. CDR3 sequence reads: CASSFGIVFYNEQFF. As DNA, the CDR3 is TGTGCCAGCAGCTTCGGGATAGTTTTCTACAATGAGCAGTTCTTC.

In this sample, this clonotype turned up many times. The rearrangement joins TRBV9 to TRBJ1-2, with a tentative D call TRBD1 (6 bases). Germline CDR1 reads SGDLS; CDR2 reads YYNGEE. The CDR3 consists of 15 residues. The V gene lost 3 bases and the J gene lost 3 bases, with 15 bases spanning the gap. CDR3 DNA sequence: TGTGCCAGCAGCGCCCGGGACATATTTGACTATGGCTACACCTTC. It encodes CASSARDIFDYGYTF. Filled out from reference TRBV9 and TRBJ1-2, the complete variable domain reads DSGVTQTPKHLITATGQRVTLRCSPRSGDLSVYWYQQSLDQGLQFLIQYYNGEERAKGNILERFSAQQFPDLHSELNLSSLELGDSALYFCASSARDIFDYGYTFGSGTRLTVV.

At least ten counts were recorded for this clonotype. The chain is built from TRBV11-2 and TRBJ2-3, with a possible D match to TRBD1 (6 bases). CDR1 and CDR2 (germline): SGHAT, FQNNGV. The CDR3 sequence is 16 residues long. V lost 1 base, J lost 0 bases, and 11 bases lay in between. The CDR3 DNA reads as TGTGCCAGCAGCTTAGGACAGGCTCCTAGCACAGATACGCAGTATTTT. This sequence encodes CASSLGQAPSTDTQYF.

This clonotype has a count of ten or more. The V and J genes are TRBV7-9 and TRBJ1-1; possibly TRBD1 for D (5 bases). The V end was cut by 5 bases, the J end by 4 bases, with 17 bases between. The length of the CDR3 is 15 residues. The germline V gene has CDR1 SEHNR and CDR2 FQNEAQ (reference sequence). CDR3 sequence: CASSQPGRRGTEAFF. The CDR3 nucleotides read TGTGCCAGCAGCCAACCCGGCCGAAGGGGCACTGAAGCTTTCTTT. Together with reference TRBV7-9 and TRBJ1-1, the CDR3 gives the full variable domain: DTGVSQNPRHKITKRGQNVTFRCDPISEHNRLYWYRQTLGQGPEFLTYFQNEAQLEKSRLLSDRFSAERPKGSFSTLEIQRTEQGDSAMYLCASSQPGRRGTEAFFGQGTRLTVV.

This clonotype was counted a few times. The chain has TRBV9 and TRBJ2-3, with a possible D match to TRBD2 (7 bases). The CDR3 is 17 residues long. The V end lost 3 bases, the J end lost 2 bases, and 19 bases lay between the germline ends. CDR1 SGDLS and CDR2 YYNGEE come from the germline V gene. The chain's CDR3 is CASSAYGRGTSTDTQYF. Written as DNA, the CDR3 is TGTGCCAGCAGCGCCTACGGGCGGGGGACATCCACAGATACGCAGTATTTT.